Below, 14 T cell receptor beta chains from the same sample are listed, as sequenced in a study of beta chain features in type 1 diabetes. Expressed TCRB transcripts were sequenced, since all the RNA that had been isolated was reverse transcribed. Generated by immunoSEQ multiplex PCR, the TCRdb table keeps only in-frame clones and is missing some. The table shows about 180,000 clones, with approximately 13% occurring only once. Sample: central memory CD4+ T cells from blood. The receptors shown here come from a woman between 18 and 29 years old in good health.

This clone has just a few counts. The J gene is TRBJ2-3, the V gene TRBV2; TRBD1 agrees at 9 bases. The V segment lost 5 bases and the J segment 3 bases; nucleotides outside the gene matches: 6. The CDR3 runs to 15 residues. The germline V gene has CDR1 SNHLY and CDR2 FYNNEI. CDR3 in DNA: TGTGCCAGCAGTTCTTTACAGGGGGCTACAGATACGCAGTATTTT. This sequence encodes CASSSLQGATDTQYF.

The rearrangement links TRBV9 to TRBJ2-6; TRBD1 matches at 8 bases. The CDR3 consists of 18 residues. CDR1 and CDR2 (germline): SGDLS, YYNGEE. V lost 0 bases, J lost 2 bases, and 7 bases stayed unmatched. The CDR3 nucleotides read TGTGCCAGCAGCGTAGGACCAGGGGGCCAGACTGGGGCCAACGTCCTGACTTTC. The encoded protein is CASSVGPGGQTGANVLTF.

This clone was counted a single time. The V gene is TRBV5-1, the J gene TRBJ2-7; 7 nucleotides align to TRBD1. V lost 5 bases, J lost 6 bases, and 11 bases stayed unmatched. Germline-derived CDR1 and CDR2 are SGHRS and YFSETQ. The CDR3 consists of 14 residues. Here the CDR3 reads CASSFGTEGVEQYF. CDR3 coding DNA: TGCGCCAGCAGTTTCGGGACAGAAGGGGTCGAGCAGTACTTC.

This clone was detected a few times. The chain joins TRBV5-5 to TRBJ2-1, with 8 bases that match TRBD1. Trimming removed 2 bases from V and 4 bases from J; junction bases left unmatched: 5. The CDR3 consists of 15 residues. CDR1 is SGHKS and CDR2 is YYEKEE in the germline V gene (reference sequence). As DNA, the CDR3 is TGTGCCAGCAGCTTTAGGCAGGGGGCATACAATGAGCAGTTCTTC. This sequence encodes CASSFRQGAYNEQFF. Filled out from reference TRBV5-5 and TRBJ2-1, the complete variable domain reads DAGVTQSPTHLIKTRGQQVTLRCSPISGHKSVSWYQQVLGQGPQFIFQYYEKEERGRGNFPDRFSARQFPNYSSELNVNALLLGDSALYLCASSFRQGAYNEQFFGPGTRLTVL.

The chain recombines TRBV15 with TRBJ2-2, with 10 nucleotides matching TRBD1. The ends lost 4 bases at V and 4 bases at J; junction bases unmatched: 3. The CDR3 covers 15 residues. The germline gives CDR1 LNHNV, CDR2 YYDKDF (reference sequence). CDR3 DNA sequence: TGTGCCACCAGCATACGGGACAGGGGCACCGGGGAGCTGTTTTTT. It encodes CATSIRDRGTGELFF.

The chain employs TRBV7-2 and TRBJ2-1, with TRBD1 as a possible D gene (5 bases). Trimming took off 5 bases at V and 4 bases at J, with 21 bases between the two ends. Germline lookup yields CDR1 SGHTA and CDR2 FQGNSA. This CDR3 is 17 amino acids long. CDR3 region: CASSQFSGRALYNEQFF. CDR3 bases: TGTGCCAGCAGCCAGTTCTCCGGCAGGGCACTTTACAATGAGCAGTTCTTC.

This sequence joins TRBV7-8 and TRBJ1-1; TRBD1 matches 9 bases. CDR3 size: 14 residues. The junction had 6 bases not matched to a gene; V was cut back by 5 bases and J by 5 bases. Per germline, CDR1 SGHVS and CDR2 FQNEAQ. CDR3 in amino acids: CASSKTGGGTEAFF. CDR3 DNA: TGTGCCAGCAGCAAGACAGGGGGAGGAACTGAAGCTTTCTTT.

This clone was seen a handful of times. The gene calls are TRBV11-2 and TRBJ2-7, with 14 bases lining up with TRBD2. Trimming cost V 4 bases and J 5 bases; bases outside gene matches: 4. The CDR3 contains 15 residues. Germline CDR1 SGHAT, CDR2 FQNNGV. The CDR3 DNA is TGTGCCAGCAGCTCCCCGGGACTAGCGGGAGACGAGCAGTACTTC. It encodes CASSSPGLAGDEQYF.

This clone was observed a handful of times. The chain is built from TRBV28 and TRBJ2-5, with D unresolved. The CDR3 is 13 residues long. Trimming removed 5 bases from V and 1 base from J, with 8 bases in between. Per germline, CDR1 MDHEN and CDR2 SYDVKM. The CDR3 is CASSNSLQETQYF. CDR3 sequence (DNA): TGTGCCAGCAGTAATTCACTCCAAGAGACCCAGTACTTC.

The genes are TRBV6-4 and TRBJ2-1, with 9 bases fitting TRBD2. Germline CDR1 and CDR2: MRHNA and SNTAGT. The CDR3 consists of 15 residues. V shed 3 bases, J shed 1 base, and the junction held 1 base outside the gene matches. CDR3 amino acids: CASSELAGSYNEQFF. The CDR3 nucleotides read TGTGCCAGCAGTGAACTAGCGGGTTCCTACAATGAGCAGTTCTTC.

This chain connects TRBV30 to TRBJ1-4; 8 bases are a match to TRBD1. The CDR3 has 15 residues. The ends lost 1 base at V and 8 bases at J; junction bases unmatched: 9. The germline V gene has CDR1 GTSNPN and CDR2 SVGIG (reference sequence). For the CDR3, the DNA is TGTGCCTGGAGTGAACCAGGGGGCCTGGAGGAAAAACTGTTTTTT. Amino acids: CAWSEPGGLEEKLFF.

This chain joins TRBV28 and TRBJ2-7, with D possibly being TRBD2 (6 bases). CDR1 MDHEN and CDR2 SYDVKM come from the germline V gene. The CDR3 runs to 13 residues. Trimming shortened V by 8 bases and J by 6 bases, and 17 bases separated the two germline ends. The CDR3 nucleotides read TGTGCCAGCGGGAGGCCGCTACCCGGCGAGCAGTACTTC. The encoded protein is CASGRPLPGEQYF. Full variable domain (rest looked up from reference TRBV28 and TRBJ2-7): DVKVTQSSRYLVKRTGEKVFLECVQDMDHENMFWYRQDPGLGLRLIYFSYDVKMKEKGDIPEGYSVSREKKERFSLILESASTNQTSMYLCASGRPLPGEQYFGPGTRLTVT.

This clone has a handful of counts. V gene TRBV2 combines with J gene TRBJ2-7, with D possibly matching TRBD1 (6 bases). CDR1 is SNHLY, CDR2 FYNNEI, per germline. The CDR3 spans 14 residues. The V end was cut by 2 bases, the J end by 3 bases, with 11 bases between. The CDR3 DNA reads TGTGCCAGCAGTGAACAGGGGATGGGCTACGAGCAGTACTTC. It yields the protein CASSEQGMGYEQYF.

The J gene is TRBJ2-7, the V gene TRBV5-6, with 8 bases lining up with TRBD1. J was trimmed by 5 bases and V by 4 bases; bases with no gene match: 11. This CDR3 contains 15 residues. Per the germline V gene, CDR1 is SGHDT and CDR2 is YYEEEE. The CDR3 DNA reads as TGTGCCAGCAGCCGCCTGCAGGGGGCGGGAAACGAGCAGTACTTC. This sequence encodes CASSRLQGAGNEQYF.